This TCR beta chain was obtained from a study of T cell clonotyping in hematopoietic cell transplantation. Study-wide points: No sorting was done, leaving CD4 and CD8 contributions mixed. Pathologically expanded recipient clonotypes increased progressively from day 30 to day 180 as diversity fell. Few recipient clonotypes overlapped donors; over 95% were de novo at given depth.

This CDR3 comprises 15 residues. V lost 0 bases and J lost 6; bases outside the gene matches: 3. CDR1 is MNHEY and CDR2 is SVGAGI in the germline V gene. Data came from immunoSEQ multiplex PCR; TCRdb stores just in-frame clones and leaves some out. Of more than 4,500 clones in the sample, roughly 90% were seen once. This clone has a single count. Its antigen is as yet unknown. The chain links TRBV6-5 to TRBJ1-2; 11 nucleotides match TRBD1. The material sequenced was peripheral blood mononuclear cells, taken 100 days after allogeneic stem cell transplant. This sequence was found in a female patient between 50 and 59 years old who had an allogeneic stem cell transplant from an unrelated donor, so T cells may come from the graft donor. Some clones in this sample may be carry-over from other donors' samples. In nucleotides, the CDR3 is TGTGCCAGCAGTTACTCCCCGGACAGGGGGCATGGCTACACCTTC. This encodes CASSYSPDRGHGYTF.